This T cell receptor beta chain was observed in a study of T cells of healthy individuals. This CDR3 region has 14 residues. Between the trimmed V and J ends, which lost 1 base and 2 bases, there was a span of 8 bases. From germline, CDR1 is SEHNR and CDR2 FQNEAQ (reference sequence). TCRdb redid the calling of the 5' RACE reads with MiXCR, one entry per CDR3 protein. The sample lists 100,000 or so distinct CDR3 sequences; roughly 18% were seen once. The chain uses TRBV7-9 and TRBJ2-5; D gene uncertain. The sequence derives from a human donor in good health. CDR3: CASSLGAGQETQYF. CDR3 sequence (DNA): TGTGCCAGCAGCTTAGGGGCCGGACAAGAGACCCAGTACTTC.